This T cell receptor (beta chain) emerged from a study of cytomegalovirus exposure and HLA in healthy donors. Study findings and constraints: One variant, a missense change in DCLRE1C, was linked in a later analysis to TCR beta V- and J-gene trimming. Three CMV-associated chains were confirmed in vitro to be specific for CMV antigens.

PCR amplification relied on 60 Vbeta primers (plus 13 Jbeta primers). Clones were read by immunoSEQ multiplex PCR, and TCRdb kept only the in-frame ones, dropping some. This listing includes roughly 100,000 clones. Each donor was nominally healthy when sampled (though unrecorded immune exposures were likely). Details on this clone: Its antigen remains unknown.

Sequenced input: PBMCs. The sequence was collected from a middle-aged man in good health and CMV-seronegative.

CDR3 bases: TGCGCCAGCAGCAGGGACAGGGATCATCAGCCCCAGCATTTT. It encodes CASSRDRDHQPQHF. The rearrangement uses TRBV10-2 and TRBJ1-5; TRBD1 matches at 9 bases. Trimming at V came to 6 bases and at J to 5 bases, leaving 5 bases not matched to a gene. The CDR3 has 14 residues. In germline, CDR1 is WSHSY, CDR2 SAAADI.